The sequence of this TCR beta chain was determined in a study of shared clonotypes between healthy human individuals (dated by TCRdb to about 2020). Background for the entire study: Three men and two women, aged 18 to 49 years, made up the cohort. The study deeply sequenced blood TCR repertoires of about 5 healthy adults to estimate repertoire size and the extent of clonotype sharing between individuals. To increase sequencing depth and limit assay-specific biases, different laboratories used diverse techniques to prepare libraries and sequence TCR repertoires. Between about 0.94 and 8.9 billion PBMCs per donor were obtained by leukapheresis. For each donor, three plates each were used for CD4 naive and CD4 memory, two plates were used for CD8 naive, and one plate was used for CD8 memory.

The research as a whole found: Pairwise subsampling indicated that sequencing depth was expected to affect the degree of clonotype sharing among donors. Estimated clonotype richness was generally larger for naive than for memory subsets. Compared with non-shared clonotypes, the clonotypes found in all four sorted-subset donors had higher generation probabilities. Rarefaction of sorted-subset datasets indicated incomplete sequencing despite the large sequencing depth. Sampling was restricted to blood, and TCR repertoires in tissues likely differ from the TCR repertoires found in blood. Across a few donors, approximately 5% of naive CD4, roughly 3.3% of naive CD8, 2% to 2.5% of memory CD4, and approximately 0.42% of memory CD8 clonotypes were shared. The small number of donors limited the genetic and exposure-history diversity represented.

Turning to this clone: Its cognate antigen has yet to be identified. No quality values exist for individual bases; no much larger clone is one base distant.

Using the deep immunoSEQ assay, TCR CDR3 regions were amplified from genomic DNA by multiplex PCR. Extracted genomic DNA from each cell subset was distributed evenly across all wells of several immunoSEQ 96-well plates, and each plate was treated as a replicate. Each replicate PCR for sorted subsets received roughly 200 ng genomic DNA, equal to tens of thousands of T cell genomes. Purified libraries were measured with a Qubit 3.0 fluorometer, size-checked on a Bioanalyzer 2100, and measured again with the KAPA Library Quantification kit. Each immunoSEQ 96-well plate was sequenced on its own single-read 150-cycle Illumina NextSeq 550 flow cell. The published analysis was carried out like this. Because the immunoSEQ output included only junctional sequences and no quality scores, the filtering could not be the same as the filtering used for full-length reads. Sequences were annotated with PyIR, a Python wrapper for IgBLAST v1.9, and V/J genes and CDR3 were assigned using IMGT germline references. Reads were removed for weak V/J assignments (E-value above 1e-6), missing CDR3, stop codons, out-of-frame junctions, or ambiguous translated residues. V3J clonotypes were defined as sequences sharing an identical inferred V gene, J gene, and CDR3 amino acid sequence. The percentage overlap between two repertoires was calculated by dividing the number of shared unique clonotypes by the size of the smaller repertoire. Richness of each repertoire was evaluated using RTK rarefaction, the Chao1 estimator, and Recon v2.1 estimates of unobserved clonotypes. OLGA was used to compute generation probabilities for all TCRbeta clonotypes that the gDNA method yielded from a handful of donors. TCRdb holds this immuneACCESS table with in-frame rearrangements only. Some clones are missing; in checked studies, unresolved V genes explain under half, and the rest has no known cause. V, J and clone size were drawn from that table, and D and trimming were deduced from the DNA. The sample table records 2 million to 2.5 million clones; 90% to 96% of these occur just once. Approximately 0.13% of the sample is held by the ten biggest clonotypes.

Healthy HIV-negative adults with no recently reported acute infections or vaccinations were included as donors. Every donor was a Caucasian adult residing in Nashville, Tennessee, USA. Magnetic negative selection was used to enrich CD4+ T cells, after which naive cells were positively selected on CD45RA and the negative fraction became the memory subset. After blood collection by leukapheresis, PBMCs were isolated using Ficoll-Histopaque density gradient centrifugation and then cryopreserved in the vapor phase of liquid nitrogen. Purity and quantity of every magnetically sorted T cell population were checked by analytical flow cytometry. Genomic DNA was isolated from every sorted fraction and measured by UV absorbance on a Nanodrop 2000c. At the junction V is shortened by 7 bases and J by 3 bases, with 9 bases in between. Reading from cysteine to phenylalanine, the CDR3 counts 12 amino acids. CDR3 DNA only is kept here, 36 bases in frame from base 1. Per the germline V gene (reference sequence), MNHNY is the CDR1 and SVGAGI is the CDR2.

The sequence was collected from a man between 18 and 29 years old in good health. The chain joins TRBV6-6 to TRBJ1-1; TRBD1 might be the D gene, on 6 matching bases. Sequencing was performed on naive CD4+ T cells sorted from blood. The cell subset or site label on this specimen signifies: CD45RA+ positively selected. Here is the DNA: TGTGCCAGCACGAGGGGGGACACTGAAGCTTTCTTT. This yields the protein CASTRGDTEAFF.